Following are 9 T cell receptor beta chains from one sample sequenced in a study of blood T cell repertoires in COVID-19. The repertoire was sequenced with immunoSEQ multiplex PCR; TCRdb's copy has only in-frame clones and lacks some. The sample holds just over 95,000 clones, 90% seen once. The sample comprised peripheral blood. These receptors were taken from a man between 50 and 59 years old with acute or convalescent COVID-19.

The rearrangement joins TRBV7-8 to TRBJ2-7; the D gene is possibly TRBD1 (5 bases). Between the trimmed V and J ends, which lost 3 bases and 9 bases, there was a span of 18 bases. CDR1 is SGHVS, CDR2 FQNEAQ, per germline. The length of the CDR3 is 14 residues. CDR3 protein: CASSFRDMGRGQYF. DNA of the CDR3: TGTGCCAGCAGCTTCCGAGACATGGGAAGGGGGCAGTACTTC.

The chain recombines TRBV3-1 (or the pseudogene TRBV3-2) with TRBJ2-1; TRBD2 aligns across 9 bases. The V gene end was trimmed by 0 bases and the J gene end by 15 bases; junction bases not matched to a gene: 6. This CDR3 is built from 13 residues. Germline V gives CDR1 LGHDT, CDR2 YNNKEL (reference sequence). The chain's CDR3 is CASSQDSGRPTFF. The CDR3 DNA follows: TGTGCCAGCAGCCAAGATAGCGGGAGACCCACGTTCTTC.

V and J are TRBV24-1 and TRBJ2-5; 7 bases line up with TRBD1. Germline CDR1 and CDR2: KGHDR and SFDVKD. Germline trimming cut 4 bases from V and 4 bases from J; bases unmatched to any gene: 5. The CDR3 covers 14 residues. This CDR3 reads CATSDSTGLETQYF. CDR3 nucleotides: TGTGCCACCAGTGACTCGACAGGGTTAGAGACCCAGTACTTC.

The DNA for the CDR3 is TGCGCCAGCAGTGAGTCGAGGTCTTATCCAGATACGCAGTATTTT. This codes for CASSESRSYPDTQYF. V and J are TRBV10-1 and TRBJ2-3; D call uncertain. The ends were cut back, 0 bases at V and 4 bases at J, with 11 bases in the middle. Germline V lookup: CDR1 WNHNN, CDR2 SYGVQD (reference sequence). The CDR3 length is 15 residues.

A note on this clone: At one end the junction does not follow the germline gene, possibly because of a read error. V and J are TRBV19 and TRBJ2-1; D tentatively fits TRBD1 or TRBD2 (5 bases each). This CDR3 is built from 13 residues. Germline V gene sequence: CDR1 LNHDA, CDR2 SQIVND (reference sequence). Written as DNA, the CDR3 is TGTGCAAGTAGGGGTAGCGTCTACAATGAGCAGTTCTTC. Protein: CASRGSVYNEQFF.

The V call is TRBV4-2, the J call TRBJ2-7, with D maybe TRBD2 (5 bases). Trimming cost V 0 bases and J 0 bases, with 9 bases left between them. The CDR3 has 15 amino acids. Germline assignment: CDR1 LGHNA and CDR2 YNFKEQ. The CDR3 protein is CASSQEAGGSYEQYF. DNA of the CDR3: TGTGCCAGCAGCCAAGAGGCGGGTGGCTCCTACGAGCAGTACTTC.

For this clone: A read error may account for a junction end that differs from germline. The chain recombines TRBV4-1 with TRBJ2-2; TRBD2 matches at 7 bases. CDR1 and CDR2 from the germline V gene are MGHRA and YSYEKL. The CDR3 runs to 16 residues. Here the CDR3 reads CATSLGAGEGTGELFF. The CDR3 DNA reads TGCGCCACCAGCCTCGGGGCGGGAGAGGGGACCGGGGAGCTGTTTTTT.

The chain employs TRBV10-2 and TRBJ2-2, with a possible D match to TRBD1 (6 bases). The CDR3 runs 14 residues. Trimming pared 6 bases from V and 6 bases from J, leaving 14 bases between. The germline V gene encodes CDR1 WSHSY and CDR2 SAAADI. The CDR3 bases are TGCGCCAGCAGGAAGACAGGTTACGCCGGGGAGCTGTTTTTT. Translating gives CASRKTGYAGELFF.

The gene calls are TRBV4-1 and TRBJ2-1; D is possibly TRBD2 (6 bases). Trimming shortened V by 4 bases and J by 2 bases, and 18 bases separated the two germline ends. The germline V gene has CDR1 MGHRA and CDR2 YSYEKL. The CDR3 loop spans 17 amino acids. The chain's CDR3 is CASSLWSSGETYNEQFF. CDR3 coding DNA: TGCGCCAGCAGCCTCTGGAGTAGCGGAGAGACCTACAATGAGCAGTTCTTC.